A single sample gave rise to the 21 T cell receptor beta chains below, sequenced in a study of shared clonotypes between healthy human individuals. Sequencing was performed with immunoSEQ multiplex PCR; in TCRdb, only in-frame clones are kept and a portion is missing. The data hold about 480,000 clones, with about 79% observed a single time. Source material: PBMCs. These receptors came from a woman between 35 and 50 years old in good health. Some clones in this sample may be carry-over from other donors' samples.

V gene TRBV18 combines with J gene TRBJ2-3, with D unresolved. V was trimmed by 5 bases and J by 4 bases, leaving 4 bases between them. The CDR3 loop spans 11 amino acids. CDR1 is KGHSH and CDR2 is LQKENI in the germline V gene. The chain's CDR3 is CASSTADTQYF. The CDR3 nucleotides read TGTGCCAGCTCAACTGCAGATACGCAGTATTTT.

The chain joins TRBV6-6 to TRBJ1-5, with D possibly being TRBD1 (6 bases). Germline loops: CDR1 MNHNY, CDR2 SVGAGI (reference sequence). The CDR3 has 13 amino acids. V was shortened by 10 bases and J by 3 bases, with 13 bases between the two germline ends. CDR3 sequence (DNA): TGTGCCATCAGCCGGGACAACAATCAGCCCCAGCATTTT. It is translated as CAISRDNNQPQHF.

The chain employs TRBV6-1 and TRBJ2-7, with 7 positions matching TRBD1. This CDR3 region has 15 residues. V was clipped by 1 base and J by 1 base; unmatched bases: 4. Germline values: CDR1 MNHNS, CDR2 SASEGT. The CDR3 bases are TGTGCCAGCAGTGAAGAGGCAGGGGGTTCCTACGAGCAGTACTTC. It encodes CASSEEAGGSYEQYF.

The chain employs TRBV7-9 and TRBJ2-1; the match to TRBD2 covers 11 bases. Germline CDR1 and CDR2: SEHNR and FQNEAQ (reference sequence). V was pared by 5 bases and J by 7 bases, with 4 bases of the junction left unmatched. The CDR3 has 14 amino acids. In nucleotides, the CDR3 is TGTGCCAGCAGCCGCGCTAGCGGGAGGAATGAGCAGTTCTTC. It encodes CASSRASGRNEQFF.

The genes are TRBV4-1 and TRBJ2-6, with TRBD2 as a possible D gene (6 bases). Germline values: CDR1 MGHRA, CDR2 YSYEKL. Trimming cost V 1 base and J 1 base, with 14 bases left between them. The length of the CDR3 is 18 residues. The DNA of the CDR3 is TGCGCCAGCAGCCAAGGGTCGGCGGGACCGTCTGGGGCCAACGTCCTGACTTTC. Residues: CASSQGSAGPSGANVLTF.

This clone came up once. The V gene is TRBV2, the J gene TRBJ2-1, with TRBD2 matching over 8 bases. The junction had 4 bases not matched to a gene; V was cut back by 4 bases and J by 5 bases. The CDR3 runs to 14 residues. From germline, CDR1 is SNHLY and CDR2 FYNNEI. The CDR3 DNA is TGTGCCAGCAGTGGGGGACTAGGGCACAATGAGCAGTTCTTC. It yields the protein CASSGGLGHNEQFF.

The CDR3 DNA sequence: TGTGCCAGCAGCTTAGCGCGGCGGGAGACCTCCTACAATGAGCAGTTCTTC. This translates into CASSLARRETSYNEQFF. The chain joins TRBV7-2 to TRBJ2-1; TRBD2 agrees at 7 bases. The ends lost 0 bases at V and 0 bases at J; junction bases unmatched: 5. Germline V lookup: CDR1 SGHTA, CDR2 FQGNSA. The CDR3 has 17 residues.

This chain connects TRBV7-2 to TRBJ1-2, with TRBD1 as a possible D gene (5 bases). CDR1 and CDR2 from the germline V gene are SGHTA and FQGNSA. With 2 bases removed from V and 2 bases from J, the gap between germline ends came to 9 bases. CDR3 length: 14 amino acids. The CDR3, as DNA: TGTGCCAGCAGCTTAACCGGGGACAACTATGGCTACACCTTC. It encodes CASSLTGDNYGYTF.

This chain links TRBV19 with TRBJ1-5, with D perhaps TRBD1 (5 bases). Germline lookup yields CDR1 LNHDA and CDR2 SQIVND (reference sequence). The CDR3 is 14 amino acids. V lost 3 bases, J lost 5 bases, and 11 bases lay in between. The CDR3 region has the DNA TGTGCCAGTAGTATCGGGCAGGGCGATCAGCCCCAGCATTTT. Translation: CASSIGQGDQPQHF. The full variable domain, rest sourced from reference TRBV19 and TRBJ1-5, is DGGITQSPKYLFRKEGQNVTLSCEQNLNHDAMYWYRQDPGQGLRLIYYSQIVNDFQKGDIAEGYSVSREKKESFPLTVTSAQKNPTAFYLCASSIGQGDQPQHFGDGTRLSIL.

This clone was seen only once. This chain joins TRBV11-2 and TRBJ1-4; possibly TRBD1 for D (6 bases). V was clipped by 7 bases and J by 7 bases, with 28 bases between them. Germline V CDR1 and CDR2: SGHAT, FQNNGV. This CDR3 is built from 18 residues. CDR3 coding DNA: TGTGCCAGCACCAAATCCTTACACCGATTCGGGGGCGTTGAAAAACTGTTTTTT. This gives the protein CASTKSLHRFGGVEKLFF. The full variable domain, in which reference TRBV11-2 and TRBJ1-4 provide the parts outside the CDR3, is EAGVAQSPRYKIIEKRQSVAFWCNPISGHATLYWYQQILGQGPKLLIQFQNNGVVDDSQLPKDRFSAERLKGVDSTLKIQPAKLEDSAVYLCASTKSLHRFGGVEKLFFGSGTQLSVL.

The gene calls are TRBV4-2 and TRBJ2-7; 7 bases line up with TRBD2. Germline values: CDR1 LGHNA, CDR2 YNFKEQ. The CDR3 runs to 19 residues. Trimming took 0 bases from V and 2 from J; bases not matched to a gene: 16. CDR3 nucleotide sequence: TGTGCCAGCAGCCAAGAAGCCCCACAGATTGCGGGAGAAACCTACGAGCAGTACTTC. Translated, it gives CASSQEAPQIAGETYEQYF.

The rearrangement links TRBV5-1 to TRBJ2-5; 8 bases are shared with TRBD2. The CDR3 is 15 amino acids. Looked up from germline, CDR1 is SGHRS and CDR2 is YFSETQ. Losses at the gene ends were 0 bases for V and 4 bases for J; bases not matched to a gene: 5. CDR3 nucleotides: TGCGCCAGCAGCTTGGGTGCGCTAGCGGGAGAGACCCAGTACTTC. This sequence encodes CASSLGALAGETQYF.

As concerns this clone: A much bigger clone sits one base away, suggesting this may be a read error. V and J are TRBV11-2 and TRBJ2-5; no firm D call. V was pared by 2 bases and J by 3 bases, with 1 base between. Germline V gene lookup returns CDR1 SGHAT and CDR2 FQNNGV. This CDR3 is 11 amino acids long. The CDR3 here is CASSLKETQYF. The CDR3, as DNA: TGTGCCAGCAGCTTAAAAGAGACCCAGTACTTC.

V is TRBV5-8 and J is TRBJ1-2, with a possible D match to TRBD1 (6 bases). Looked up from germline, CDR1 is SGHTS and CDR2 is YDEGEE. The germline V and J ends were trimmed by 1 base and 4 bases, with 17 bases remaining between them. CDR3 size: 16 residues. The CDR3 sequence: CASSLRTYREVYGYTF. The CDR3 DNA reads TGTGCCAGCAGCTTGAGGACCTACAGGGAGGTCTATGGCTACACCTTC.

J is TRBJ2-1 and V is TRBV6-1; 9 nucleotides agree with TRBD1. The V gene's germline CDR1 is MNHNS and CDR2 SASEGT. The trim removed 2 bases at V and 4 bases at J, leaving 6 bases unmatched. The CDR3 is 16 amino acids. As DNA, the CDR3 is TGTGCCAGCAGTGAATGGGGGACAGGGAGGTACAATGAGCAGTTCTTC. Protein product: CASSEWGTGRYNEQFF.

The CDR3 DNA reads TGTGCCAGCAGATCCGGGAGGGTCGGGAATGAGCAGTTCTTC. Translation: CASRSGRVGNEQFF. The V and J genes are TRBV7-9 and TRBJ2-1, with TRBD2 matching 8 bases. Looked up from germline, CDR1 is SEHNR and CDR2 is FQNEAQ (reference sequence). This CDR3 contains 14 residues. The ends lost 6 bases at V and 7 bases at J; junction bases unmatched: 8.

As regards this clone: The sample contains more than one DNA sequence encoding this CDR3. V is TRBV9 and J is TRBJ1-3; no definite D call. This CDR3 is built from 12 residues. CDR1 is SGDLS and CDR2 is YYNGEE in the germline V gene. V was cut by 0 bases and J by 4 bases, with 2 bases left in between. The CDR3 DNA reads as TGTGCCAGCAGCGTAGGAGGAAACACCATATATTTT. This codes for CASSVGGNTIYF.

As DNA, the CDR3 is TGCGCCAGCAGTCAGTTCAGGGCCTCAGCCGGGGAGCTGTTTTTT. This codes for CASSQFRASAGELFF. This chain joins TRBV23-1 and TRBJ2-2; tentatively, D is TRBD1 (5 bases). TRBV23-1 is assigned to the ORF class and has an uncertain function. Between the trimmed V and J ends, which lost 3 bases and 6 bases, there was a span of 14 bases. The CDR3 runs 15 residues.

This chain uses TRBV27 with TRBJ2-7; TRBD2 matches at 12 bases. V gave up 7 bases and J gave up 1 base; unmatched junction bases: 8. Germline values: CDR1 MNHEY, CDR2 SMNVEV (reference sequence). This CDR3 has 16 residues. CDR3 sequence (DNA): TGTGCCAGCACCCCGTCACTAGCGGGAGGATCCTACGAGCAGTACTTC. Translating it yields CASTPSLAGGSYEQYF.

The chain recombines TRBV29-1 with TRBJ2-4, with D possibly matching TRBD2 (6 bases). This CDR3 region has 14 residues. With 7 bases removed from V and 8 bases from J, the gap between germline ends came to 21 bases. Germline lookup yields CDR1 SQVTM and CDR2 ANQGSEA. The CDR3, as DNA: TGCAGCGGCGCGTCGGGACTTTGGGGAGACATTCAGTACTTC. This sequence encodes CSGASGLWGDIQYF.

This chain links TRBV15 with TRBJ2-1; 7 bases line up with TRBD2. Germline V lookup: CDR1 LNHNV, CDR2 YYDKDF (reference sequence). The length of the CDR3 is 15 residues. J gave up 8 bases and V 0 bases, and 7 bases lay outside the gene matches. CDR3 residues: CATSRDRGAGDEQFF. The CDR3 coding sequence is TGTGCCACCAGCAGAGATCGCGGGGCGGGGGATGAGCAGTTCTTC. The full variable domain, in which reference TRBV15 and TRBJ2-1 provide the parts outside the CDR3, is DAMVIQNPRYQVTQFGKPVTLSCSQTLNHNVMYWYQQKSSQAPKLLFHYYDKDFNNEADTPDNFQSRRPNTSFCFLDIRSPGLGDTAMYLCATSRDRGAGDEQFFGPGTRLTVL.